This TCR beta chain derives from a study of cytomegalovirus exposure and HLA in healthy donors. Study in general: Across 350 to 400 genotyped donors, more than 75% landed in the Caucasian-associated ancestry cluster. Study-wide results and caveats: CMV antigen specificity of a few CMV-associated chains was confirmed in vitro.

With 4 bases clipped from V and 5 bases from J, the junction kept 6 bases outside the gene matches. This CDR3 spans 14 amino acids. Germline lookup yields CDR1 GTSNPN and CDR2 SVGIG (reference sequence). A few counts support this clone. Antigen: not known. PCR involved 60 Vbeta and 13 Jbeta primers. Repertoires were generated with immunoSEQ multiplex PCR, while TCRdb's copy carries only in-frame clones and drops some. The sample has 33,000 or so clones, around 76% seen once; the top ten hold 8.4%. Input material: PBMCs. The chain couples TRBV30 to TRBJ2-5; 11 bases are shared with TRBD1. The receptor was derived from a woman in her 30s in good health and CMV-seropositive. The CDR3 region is CAWTRDRGMETQYF. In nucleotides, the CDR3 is TGTGCCTGGACCCGGGACAGGGGGATGGAGACCCAGTACTTC. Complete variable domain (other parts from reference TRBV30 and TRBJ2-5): SQTIHQWPATLVQPVGSPLSLECTVEGTSNPNLYWYRQAAGRGLQLLFYSVGIGQISSEVPQNLSASRPQDRQFILSSKKLLLSDSGFYLCAWTRDRGMETQYFGPGTRLLVL.